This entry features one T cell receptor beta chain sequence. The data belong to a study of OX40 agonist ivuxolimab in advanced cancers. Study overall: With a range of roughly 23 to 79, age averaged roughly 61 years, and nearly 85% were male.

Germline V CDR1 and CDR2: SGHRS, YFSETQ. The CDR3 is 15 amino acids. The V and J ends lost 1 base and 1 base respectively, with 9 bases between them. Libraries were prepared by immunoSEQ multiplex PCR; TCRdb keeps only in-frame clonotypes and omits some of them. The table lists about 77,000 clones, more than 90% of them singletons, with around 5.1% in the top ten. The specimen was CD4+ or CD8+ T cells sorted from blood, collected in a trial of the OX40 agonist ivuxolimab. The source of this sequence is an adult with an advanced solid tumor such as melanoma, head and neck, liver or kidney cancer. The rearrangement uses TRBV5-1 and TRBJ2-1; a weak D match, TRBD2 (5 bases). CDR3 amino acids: CASSLIAGSYNEQFF. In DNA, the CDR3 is TGCGCCAGCAGCTTGATTGCGGGTTCCTACAATGAGCAGTTCTTC. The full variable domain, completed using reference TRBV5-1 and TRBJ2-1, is KAGVTQTPRYLIKTRGQQVTLSCSPISGHRSVSWYQQTPGQGLQFLFEYFSETQRNKGNFPGRFSGRQFSNSRSEMNVSTLELGDSALYLCASSLIAGSYNEQFFGPGTRLTVL.